The source of this TCR beta chain is a study of identifying expanded T cells in peripheral blood. Germline loops: CDR1 LNHDA, CDR2 SQIVND (reference sequence). The V gene lost 5 bases and the J gene lost 2 bases, with 13 bases spanning the gap. The CDR3 runs to 15 residues. Worth noting for this clone: Its antigen is unknown.

Sequencing was performed with immunoSEQ multiplex PCR; in TCRdb, only in-frame clones are kept and a portion is missing. The sample has about 83,000 clones; about nine tenths are singletons. Healthy donors had no documented immune events, such as infections, while sampled. Study outcomes and limitations: Over about two and four weeks, about 15 and 19 clones changed, versus 1.2 between replicates. Across healthy donors, higher total template counts meant significantly greater approximately two-week count variance.

Sample: blood. The chain uses TRBV19 and TRBJ2-1; possibly TRBD2 for D (7 bases). The receptor was derived from a person between 18 and 75 years old in good health. The CDR3 sequence: CASSPEGGTYNEQFF. Here the CDR3 DNA reads TGTGCCAGTAGTCCGGAGGGGGGGACCTACAATGAGCAGTTCTTC.